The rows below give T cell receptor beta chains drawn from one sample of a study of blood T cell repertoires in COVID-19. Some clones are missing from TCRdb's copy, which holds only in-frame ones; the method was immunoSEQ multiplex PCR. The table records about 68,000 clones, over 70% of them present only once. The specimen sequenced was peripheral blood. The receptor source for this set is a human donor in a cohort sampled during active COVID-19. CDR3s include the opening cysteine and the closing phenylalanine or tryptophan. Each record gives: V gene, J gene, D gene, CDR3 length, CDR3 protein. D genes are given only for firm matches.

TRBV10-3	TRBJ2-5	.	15	CAISEGRGAQETQYF
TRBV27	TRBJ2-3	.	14	CASHRRVRTDTQYF
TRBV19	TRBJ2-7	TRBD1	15	CASRDAPGQTYEQYF
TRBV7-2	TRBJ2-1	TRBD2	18	CASSLGLAGGTVGNEQFF
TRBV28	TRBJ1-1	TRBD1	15	CASSLQRTGRNEAFF
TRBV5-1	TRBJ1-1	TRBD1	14	CASSSTGRTTEAFF
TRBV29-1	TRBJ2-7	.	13	CSAQRGGSYEQYF
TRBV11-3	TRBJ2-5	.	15	CASSLVFGREGAQYF
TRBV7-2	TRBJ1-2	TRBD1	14	CASQITGVRDGYTF
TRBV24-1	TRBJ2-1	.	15	CATSDWGDDYNEQFF
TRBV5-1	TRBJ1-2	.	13	CASSADTAYGYTF
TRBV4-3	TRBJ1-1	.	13	CASSSQGGSGAFF
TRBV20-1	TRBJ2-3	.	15	CSASYSATSTDTQYF
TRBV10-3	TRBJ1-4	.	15	CAISGGQATNEKLFF
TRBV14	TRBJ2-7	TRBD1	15	CASSLLRQGSYEQYF
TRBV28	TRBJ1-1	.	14	CASSFAGRDTEAFF
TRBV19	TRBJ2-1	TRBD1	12	CATGTGGNEQFF
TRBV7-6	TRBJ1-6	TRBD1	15	CASSLAGQGGSPLHF
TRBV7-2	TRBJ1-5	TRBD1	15	CASSLDGTANQPQHF
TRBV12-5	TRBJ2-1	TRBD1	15	CASGPGQLSYNEQFF
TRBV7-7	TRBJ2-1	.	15	CASSIRQSSYNEQFF
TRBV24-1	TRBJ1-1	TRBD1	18	CATSDSLNRGDVSPEAFF
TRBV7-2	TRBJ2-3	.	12	CASSLARDTQYF